What follows are 20 T cell receptor beta chains derived from one specimen sequenced in a study of blood T cells in healthy people across ages. Primed by a sample-barcoded 5' primer and a J-beta primer mix, a second PCR proceeded for about 6 to 11 cycles. In TCRdb, the 5' RACE reads were re-called with MiXCR into one record per CDR3 protein. This sample has approximately 1,700,000 distinct CDR3 sequences, with about two fifths found just once. Source material: blood. The receptors derive from a human donor in good health.

This chain joins TRBV12-3 or TRBV12-4 and TRBJ2-4; D call uncertain. The CDR3 totals 15 residues. Between the trimmed V and J ends, which lost 6 bases and 6 bases, there was a span of 18 bases. Here the CDR3 DNA reads TGTGCCAGCAGGACGACACTCTCCCCTGGAAACATTCAGTACTTC. As protein: CASRTTLSPGNIQYF.

This clonotype was found many times. V gene TRBV6-5 combines with J gene TRBJ2-1, with a tentative D call TRBD2 (6 bases). The germline gives CDR1 MNHEY, CDR2 SVGAGI. The ends were cut back, 5 bases at V and 8 bases at J, with 10 bases in the middle. The CDR3 extends over 12 amino acids. The CDR3 DNA reads TGTGCCAGCAGTCTAACTAGCTATGAGCAGTTCTTC. Its protein product is CASSLTSYEQFF.

The chain uses TRBV12-3 or TRBV12-4 and TRBJ1-2; maybe TRBD1 (6 bases). The V gene lost 7 bases and the J gene lost 3 bases, with 15 bases spanning the gap. This CDR3 contains 14 residues. The CDR3 sequence is CASKTTGMDYGYTF. As DNA, the CDR3 is TGTGCCAGCAAAACCACAGGGATGGACTATGGCTACACCTTC.

This clonotype was picked up a small number of times. The rearrangement uses TRBV7-2 and TRBJ2-3; D is undetermined. CDR1 is SGHTA, CDR2 FQGNSA, per germline. The CDR3 has 16 amino acids. V gave up 1 base and J gave up 0 bases, with 11 bases separating them. The CDR3 DNA reads as TGTGCCAGCAGCTTAGTGGCTAGTGGCAGCACAGATACGCAGTATTTT. Translated: CASSLVASGSTDTQYF.

The chain links TRBV25-1 to TRBJ1-6; D remains unclear. From germline, CDR1 is MGHDK and CDR2 SYGVNS. V was shortened by 3 bases and J by 10 bases, with 16 bases between the two germline ends. The length of the CDR3 is 15 residues. Here the CDR3 reads CASSDNRGVGSPLHF. In DNA form, the CDR3 reads TGTGCCAGCAGTGACAATAGAGGTGTTGGGTCACCCCTCCACTTT.

This clonotype was recorded a few times. The rearrangement joins TRBV28 to TRBJ2-4, with a weak D call TRBD2 (5 bases). TRBJ2-7 explains the end of the DNA better; the J call may be wrong. Per the germline V gene, CDR1 is MDHEN and CDR2 is SYDVKM. The CDR3 is made up of 13 amino acids. The CDR3 DNA reads TGTGCCAGCGGTTGGACTGGGCCCTACGAGCAGTACTTC. Protein sequence: CASGWTGPYEQYF.

The rearrangement uses TRBV6-5 and TRBJ2-6; D is tentatively TRBD1 or TRBD2 (6 bases each). Germline V gene data show CDR1 as MNHEY and CDR2 as SVGAGI. The CDR3 contains 15 residues. V lost 7 bases, J lost 4 bases, and 14 bases lay in between. This CDR3 is CASTRGAGGANVLTF. CDR3 DNA sequence: TGTGCCAGCACTAGGGGGGCAGGCGGGGCCAACGTCCTGACTTTC.

The rearrangement links TRBV2 to TRBJ2-5; possible D gene TRBD2, 5 bases. The CDR3 is 15 residues long. The germline V gene encodes CDR1 SNHLY and CDR2 FYNNEI. Trimming pared 1 base from V and 5 bases from J, leaving 14 bases between. The CDR3 DNA sequence: TGTGCCAGCAGTGAAGAAGAATCCCCGGGGGAGACCCAGTACTTC. Residues: CASSEEESPGETQYF.

This rearrangement joins TRBV15 to TRBJ1-2; D gene uncertain. Germline CDR1 and CDR2: LNHNV and YYDKDF (reference sequence). The CDR3 is made up of 15 amino acids. V was pared by 0 bases and J by 7 bases, with 15 bases between. The CDR3: CATSREFTPAGGYTF. The CDR3 DNA is TGTGCCACCAGCAGAGAGTTTACCCCGGCGGGTGGCTACACCTTC.

This chain joins TRBV5-6 and TRBJ2-7; D call uncertain. The V gene lost 2 bases and the J gene lost 0 bases, with 12 bases spanning the gap. The CDR3 has 15 residues. CDR1 and CDR2 (germline): SGHDT, YYEEEE. The CDR3 here is CASSFGRKSSYEQYF. The CDR3 DNA sequence: TGTGCCAGCAGCTTTGGCAGGAAAAGCTCCTACGAGCAGTACTTC.

As regards this clonotype: In this CDR3 the conserved last residue, phenylalanine or tryptophan, is missing, so a read error is likely. The chain uses TRBV3-1 and TRBJ1-6, with D possibly being TRBD1 (6 bases). Trimming shortened V by 4 bases and J by 8 bases, and 15 bases separated the two germline ends. Per germline, CDR1 LGHDT and CDR2 YNNKEL (reference sequence). The CDR3 is 15 amino acids. This CDR3 reads CASSPGDRLDSPLHC. Written as DNA, the CDR3 is TGTGCCAGCAGCCCCGGAGACAGGTTGGATTCACCCCTCCACTGT.

This chain connects TRBV6-1 to TRBJ1-5; D possibly corresponds to TRBD1 (5 bases). The V gene lost 4 bases and the J gene lost 15 bases, with 22 bases spanning the gap. This CDR3 comprises 14 residues. Germline V lookup: CDR1 MNHNS, CDR2 SASEGT. The DNA for the CDR3 is TGTGCCAGCAGTGTTGGGGACGGTCAGCCTACTTTGCATTTT. Translating gives CASSVGDGQPTLHF.

This clonotype appeared a few times. The genes are TRBV15 and TRBJ2-5; the match to TRBD2 covers 7 bases. J lost 4 bases, V lost 8 bases, and 10 bases had no gene match. Germline loops: CDR1 LNHNV, CDR2 YYDKDF (reference sequence). CDR3 size: 14 residues. CDR3 nucleotides: TGTGCCACCCGTGAGGGCGGGGGTAGAGAGACCCAGTACTTC. Amino acids: CATREGGGRETQYF.

CDR3 nucleotide sequence: TGTGCCAGCAGCTCGGGACAGGGCCCGCGCTATGGCTACACCTTC. Its translation: CASSSGQGPRYGYTF. The rearrangement uses TRBV7-9 and TRBJ1-2; 9 positions agree with TRBD1. Germline V lookup: CDR1 SEHNR, CDR2 FQNEAQ (reference sequence). The CDR3 contains 15 residues. J lost 4 bases, V lost 4 bases, and 7 bases had no gene match.

The rearrangement links TRBV20-1 to TRBJ2-2; D remains ambiguous. With 5 bases removed from V and 4 bases from J, the gap between germline ends came to 8 bases. The CDR3 totals 12 residues. Germline CDR1 and CDR2: DFQATT and SNEGSKA (reference sequence). The CDR3 protein is CSAARATGELFF. CDR3 bases: TGCAGTGCTGCCAGAGCCACCGGGGAGCTGTTTTTT.

The chain combines TRBV20-1 with TRBJ2-5, with 8 bases matching TRBD1. V dropped 2 bases and J dropped 1; count of bases not matched to a gene: 15. Germline V gene lookup returns CDR1 DFQATT and CDR2 SNEGSKA (reference sequence). The CDR3 has 18 amino acids. CDR3 sequence: CSARPYLGQGHAQETQYF. CDR3 nucleotides: TGCAGTGCTAGACCCTACTTAGGACAGGGTCATGCCCAAGAGACCCAGTACTTC.

This clonotype showed up just a few times. An end of the junction differs from the germline gene, which may be a read error. V usage is TRBV29-1 and J usage is TRBJ1-2; 8 nucleotides line up with TRBD1. Germline V gene data show CDR1 as SQVTM and CDR2 as ANQGSEA. This CDR3 is 13 amino acids long. The CDR3 loop is CSVEDRGSRGYTF. In DNA form, the CDR3 reads TGCAGCGTCGAAGACAGGGGTTCCCGGGGCTACACCTTC. The variable domain in full, completed from reference TRBV29-1 and TRBJ1-2, reads SAVISQKPSRDICQRGTSLTIQCQVDSQVTMMFWYRQQPGQSLTLIATANQGSEATYESGFVIDKFPISRPNLTFSTLTVSNMSPEDSSIYLCSVEDRGSRGYTFGSGTRLTVV.

This chain links TRBV28 with TRBJ2-7; TRBD2 matches 11 bases. The germline CDR1 and CDR2 sequences are MDHEN and SYDVKM. Trimming at V came to 6 bases and at J to 2 bases, leaving 6 bases not matched to a gene. The CDR3 loop spans 15 amino acids. The CDR3 DNA sequence: TGTGCCAGCAGACTAGCGGGGGCCCAAACCTACGAGCAGTACTTC. Translation gives CASRLAGAQTYEQYF.

The rearrangement uses TRBV9 and TRBJ1-1, with D hard to call. Trimming took 0 bases from V and 0 from J, leaving 9 bases between them. The CDR3 length is 15 residues. The germline gives CDR1 SGDLS, CDR2 YYNGEE. In DNA form, the CDR3 reads TGTGCCAGCAGCGTAGATGGGGAGGTGAACACTGAAGCTTTCTTT. Amino acids: CASSVDGEVNTEAFF.

In its sample, this clonotype was seen once. The chain combines TRBV12-3 or TRBV12-4 with TRBJ1-1, with TRBD1 matching 7 bases. The CDR3 covers 12 residues. Trimming took 7 bases from V and 4 from J; bases not matched to a gene: 3. Written as DNA, the CDR3 is TGTGCCAGCACCACAGGGGTCACTGAAGCTTTCTTT. Its translation: CASTTGVTEAFF.